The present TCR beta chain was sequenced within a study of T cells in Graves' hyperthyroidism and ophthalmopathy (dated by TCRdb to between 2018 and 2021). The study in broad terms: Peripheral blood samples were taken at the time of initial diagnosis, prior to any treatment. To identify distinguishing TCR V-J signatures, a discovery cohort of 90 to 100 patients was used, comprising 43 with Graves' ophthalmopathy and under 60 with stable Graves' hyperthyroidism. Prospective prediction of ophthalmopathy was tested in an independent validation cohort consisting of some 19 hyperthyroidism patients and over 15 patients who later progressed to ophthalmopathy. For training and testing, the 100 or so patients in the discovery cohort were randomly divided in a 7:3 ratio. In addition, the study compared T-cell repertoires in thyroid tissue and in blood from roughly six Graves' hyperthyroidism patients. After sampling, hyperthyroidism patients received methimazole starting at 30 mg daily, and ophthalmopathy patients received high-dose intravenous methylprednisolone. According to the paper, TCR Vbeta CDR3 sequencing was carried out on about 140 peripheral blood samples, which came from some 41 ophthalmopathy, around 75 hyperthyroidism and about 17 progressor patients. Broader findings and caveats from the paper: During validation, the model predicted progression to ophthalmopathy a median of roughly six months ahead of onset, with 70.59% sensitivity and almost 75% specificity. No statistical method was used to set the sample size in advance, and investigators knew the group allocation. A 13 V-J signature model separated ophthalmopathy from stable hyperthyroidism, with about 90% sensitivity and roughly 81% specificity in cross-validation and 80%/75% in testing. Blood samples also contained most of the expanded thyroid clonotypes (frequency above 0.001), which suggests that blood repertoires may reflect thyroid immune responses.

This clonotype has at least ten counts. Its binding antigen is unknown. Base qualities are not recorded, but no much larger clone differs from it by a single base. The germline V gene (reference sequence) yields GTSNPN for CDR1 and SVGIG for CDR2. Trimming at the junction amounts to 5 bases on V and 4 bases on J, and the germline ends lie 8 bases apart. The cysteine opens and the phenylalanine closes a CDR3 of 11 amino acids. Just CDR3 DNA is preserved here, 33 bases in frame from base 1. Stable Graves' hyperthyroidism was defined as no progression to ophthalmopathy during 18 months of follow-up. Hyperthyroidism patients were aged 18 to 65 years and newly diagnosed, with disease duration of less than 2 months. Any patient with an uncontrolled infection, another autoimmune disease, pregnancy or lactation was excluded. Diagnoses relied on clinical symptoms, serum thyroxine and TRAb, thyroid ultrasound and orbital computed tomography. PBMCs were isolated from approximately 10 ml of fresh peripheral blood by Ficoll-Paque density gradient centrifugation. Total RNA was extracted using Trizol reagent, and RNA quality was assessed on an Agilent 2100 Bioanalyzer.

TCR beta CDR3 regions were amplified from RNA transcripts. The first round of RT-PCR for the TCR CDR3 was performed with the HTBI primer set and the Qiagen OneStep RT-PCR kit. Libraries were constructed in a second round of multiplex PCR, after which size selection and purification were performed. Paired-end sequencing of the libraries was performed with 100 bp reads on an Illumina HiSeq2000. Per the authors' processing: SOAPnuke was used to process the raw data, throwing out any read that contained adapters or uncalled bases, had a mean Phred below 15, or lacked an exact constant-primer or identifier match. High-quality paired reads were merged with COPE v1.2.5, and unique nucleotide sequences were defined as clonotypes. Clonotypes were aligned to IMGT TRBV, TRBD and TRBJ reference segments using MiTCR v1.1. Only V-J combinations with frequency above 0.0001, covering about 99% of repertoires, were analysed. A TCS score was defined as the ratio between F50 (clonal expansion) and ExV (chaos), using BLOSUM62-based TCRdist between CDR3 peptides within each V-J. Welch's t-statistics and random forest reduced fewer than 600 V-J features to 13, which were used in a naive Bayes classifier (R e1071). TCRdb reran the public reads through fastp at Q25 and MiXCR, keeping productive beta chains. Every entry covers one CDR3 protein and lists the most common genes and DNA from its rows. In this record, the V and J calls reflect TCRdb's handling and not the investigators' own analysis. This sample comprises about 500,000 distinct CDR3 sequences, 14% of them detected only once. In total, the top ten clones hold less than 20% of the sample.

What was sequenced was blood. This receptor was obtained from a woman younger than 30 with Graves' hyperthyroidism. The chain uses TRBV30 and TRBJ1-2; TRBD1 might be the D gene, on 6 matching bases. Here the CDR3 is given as CAWQGSYGYTF. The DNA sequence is TGTGCCTGGCAGGGGAGCTATGGCTACACCTTC.